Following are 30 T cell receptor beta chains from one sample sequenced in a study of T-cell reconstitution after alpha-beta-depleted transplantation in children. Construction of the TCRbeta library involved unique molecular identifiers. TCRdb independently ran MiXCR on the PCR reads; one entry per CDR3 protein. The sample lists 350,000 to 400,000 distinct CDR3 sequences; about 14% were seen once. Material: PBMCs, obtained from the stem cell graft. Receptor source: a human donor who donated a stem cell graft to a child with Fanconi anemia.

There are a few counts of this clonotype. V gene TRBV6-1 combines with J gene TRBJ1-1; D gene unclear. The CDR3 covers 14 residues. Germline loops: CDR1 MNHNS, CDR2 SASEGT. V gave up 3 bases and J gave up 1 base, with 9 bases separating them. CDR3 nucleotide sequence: TGTGCCAGCAGTGAGGACGCGGCGAACACTGAAGCTTTCTTT. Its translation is CASSEDAANTEAFF.

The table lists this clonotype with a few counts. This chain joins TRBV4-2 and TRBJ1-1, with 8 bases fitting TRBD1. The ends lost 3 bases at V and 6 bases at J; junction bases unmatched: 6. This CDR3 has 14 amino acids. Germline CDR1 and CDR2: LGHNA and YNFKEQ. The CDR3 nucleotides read TGTGCCAGCAGCCAGCCGGGACAGGATCCTGAAGCTTTCTTT. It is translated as CASSQPGQDPEAFF.

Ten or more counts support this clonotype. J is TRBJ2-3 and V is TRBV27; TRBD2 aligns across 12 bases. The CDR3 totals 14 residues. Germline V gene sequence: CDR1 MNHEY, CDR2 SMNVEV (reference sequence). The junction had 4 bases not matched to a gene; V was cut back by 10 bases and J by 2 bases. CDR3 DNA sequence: TGTGCCACCGGACTAGCGGGACCCACAGATACGCAGTATTTT. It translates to CATGLAGPTDTQYF.

The CDR3: CASSLISQPQHF. CDR3 nucleotides: TGTGCCAGCAGTTTGATTTCTCAGCCCCAGCATTTT. The chain uses TRBV12-3 or TRBV12-4 and TRBJ1-5; no clear D gene. With 3 bases removed from V and 6 bases from J, the gap between germline ends came to 6 bases. The CDR3 has 12 residues.

The CDR3 loop reads CSARKWLNEQFF. For the CDR3, the DNA is TGCAGTGCTAGAAAGTGGTTGAATGAGCAGTTCTTC. The chain joins TRBV20-1 to TRBJ2-1; no definite D call. The CDR3 spans 12 residues. Germline lookup yields CDR1 DFQATT and CDR2 SNEGSKA (reference sequence). The ends were cut back, 2 bases at V and 7 bases at J, with 9 bases in the middle.

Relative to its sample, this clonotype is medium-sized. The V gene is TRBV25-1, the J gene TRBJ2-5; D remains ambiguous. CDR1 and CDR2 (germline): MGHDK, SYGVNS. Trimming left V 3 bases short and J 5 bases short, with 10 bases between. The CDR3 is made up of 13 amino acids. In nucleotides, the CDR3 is TGTGCCAGCAGTGAGGGTAGTCGGGAGACCCAGTACTTC. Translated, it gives CASSEGSRETQYF. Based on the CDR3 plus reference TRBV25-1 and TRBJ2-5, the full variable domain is EADIYQTPRYLVIGTGKKITLECSQTMGHDKMYWYQQDPGMELHLIHYSYGVNSTEKGDLSSESTVSRIRTEHFPLTLESARPSHTSQYLCASSEGSRETQYFGPGTRLLVL.

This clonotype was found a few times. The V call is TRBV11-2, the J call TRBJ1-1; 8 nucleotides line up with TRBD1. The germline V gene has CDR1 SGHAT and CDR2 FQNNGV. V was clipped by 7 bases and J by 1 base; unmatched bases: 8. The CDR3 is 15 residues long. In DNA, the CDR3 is TGTGCCAGCAATATACAGGGGGAGGCGAACACTGAAGCTTTCTTT. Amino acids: CASNIQGEANTEAFF.

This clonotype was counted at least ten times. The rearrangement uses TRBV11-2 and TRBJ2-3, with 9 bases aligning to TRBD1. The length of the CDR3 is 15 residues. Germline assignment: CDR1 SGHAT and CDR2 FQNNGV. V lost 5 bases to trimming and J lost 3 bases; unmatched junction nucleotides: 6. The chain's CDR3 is CASSRTGGRTDTQYF. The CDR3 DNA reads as TGTGCCAGCAGCCGAACAGGGGGCCGGACAGATACGCAGTATTTT.

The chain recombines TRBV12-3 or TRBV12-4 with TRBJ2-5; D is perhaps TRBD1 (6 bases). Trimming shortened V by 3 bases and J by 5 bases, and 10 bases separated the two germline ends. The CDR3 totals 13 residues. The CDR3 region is CASSFTGLETQYF. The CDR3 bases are TGTGCCAGCAGTTTTACAGGGCTGGAGACCCAGTACTTC.

The CDR3 here is CASSLVGQGGSGANVLTF. DNA of the CDR3: TGTGCCAGCAGCTTAGTGGGGCAGGGAGGTTCTGGGGCCAACGTCCTGACTTTC. The gene calls are TRBV11-2 and TRBJ2-6; maybe TRBD2 (6 bases). Germline V gene sequence: CDR1 SGHAT, CDR2 FQNNGV. This CDR3 comprises 18 residues. V was shortened by 1 base and J by 1 base, with 14 bases between the two germline ends.

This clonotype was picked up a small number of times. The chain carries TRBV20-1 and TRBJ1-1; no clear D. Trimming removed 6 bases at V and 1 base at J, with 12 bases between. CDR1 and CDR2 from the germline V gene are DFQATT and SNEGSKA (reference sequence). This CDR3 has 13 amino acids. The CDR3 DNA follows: TGCAGTGCGCCTACACGGAGGAACACTGAAGCTTTCTTT. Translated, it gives CSAPTRRNTEAFF.

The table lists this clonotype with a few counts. For the CDR3, the DNA is TGTGCCATCAGTGAGTCTCAGGGGTACAATGAGCAGTTCTTC. It translates to CAISESQGYNEQFF. The chain employs TRBV10-3 and TRBJ2-1, with D perhaps matching TRBD1 (6 bases). Germline V CDR1 and CDR2: ENHRY, SYGVKD. The V end was cut by 0 bases, the J end by 4 bases, with 7 bases between. The CDR3 totals 14 residues.

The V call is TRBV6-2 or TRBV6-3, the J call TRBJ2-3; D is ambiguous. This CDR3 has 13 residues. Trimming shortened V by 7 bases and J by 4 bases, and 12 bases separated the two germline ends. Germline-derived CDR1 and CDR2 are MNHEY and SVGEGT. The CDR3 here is CASKESGADTQYF. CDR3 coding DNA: TGTGCCAGCAAAGAGTCCGGCGCAGATACGCAGTATTTT.

The CDR3 sequence: CSAAGGAGNTIYF. CDR3 coding DNA: TGCAGTGCTGCCGGGGGGGCTGGAAACACCATATATTTT. This chain links TRBV20-1 with TRBJ1-3, with a possible D match to TRBD1 (5 bases). Germline loops: CDR1 DFQATT, CDR2 SNEGSKA (reference sequence). V lost 5 bases to trimming and J lost 2 bases, with 10 bases between them. The CDR3 runs 13 residues.

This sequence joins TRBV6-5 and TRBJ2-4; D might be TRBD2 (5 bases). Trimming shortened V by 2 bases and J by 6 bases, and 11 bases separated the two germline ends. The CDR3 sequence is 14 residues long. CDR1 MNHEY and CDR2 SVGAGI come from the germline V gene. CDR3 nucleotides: TGTGCCAGCAGTTACCGGGGTAGAGCAAACATTCAGTACTTC. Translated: CASSYRGRANIQYF.

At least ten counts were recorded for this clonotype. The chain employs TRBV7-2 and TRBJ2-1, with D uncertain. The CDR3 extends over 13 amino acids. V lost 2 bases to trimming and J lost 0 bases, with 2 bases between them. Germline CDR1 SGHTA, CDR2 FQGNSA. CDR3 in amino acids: CASSLYSYNEQFF. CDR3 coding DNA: TGTGCCAGCAGCTTATACTCCTACAATGAGCAGTTCTTC.

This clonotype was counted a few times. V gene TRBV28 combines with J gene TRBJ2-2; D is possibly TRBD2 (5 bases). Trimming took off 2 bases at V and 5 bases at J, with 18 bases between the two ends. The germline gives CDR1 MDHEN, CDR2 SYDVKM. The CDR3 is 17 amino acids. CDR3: CASSLVRATSGTGELFF. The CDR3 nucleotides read TGTGCCAGCAGTTTAGTGAGGGCAACTTCGGGGACCGGGGAGCTGTTTTTT.

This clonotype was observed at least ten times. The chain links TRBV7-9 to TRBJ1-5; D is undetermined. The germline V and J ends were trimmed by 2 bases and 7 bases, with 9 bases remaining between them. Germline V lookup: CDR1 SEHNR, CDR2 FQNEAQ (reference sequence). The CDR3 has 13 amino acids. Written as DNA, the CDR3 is TGTGCCAGCAGCTTAAGCGAGGAACAGCCCCAGCATTTT. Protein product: CASSLSEEQPQHF.

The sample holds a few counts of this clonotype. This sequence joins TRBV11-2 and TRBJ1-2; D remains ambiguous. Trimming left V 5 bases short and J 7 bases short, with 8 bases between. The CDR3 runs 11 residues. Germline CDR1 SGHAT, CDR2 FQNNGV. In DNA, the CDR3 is TGTGCCAGCAGCCGCTTAGCTGGCTACACCTTC. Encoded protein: CASSRLAGYTF.

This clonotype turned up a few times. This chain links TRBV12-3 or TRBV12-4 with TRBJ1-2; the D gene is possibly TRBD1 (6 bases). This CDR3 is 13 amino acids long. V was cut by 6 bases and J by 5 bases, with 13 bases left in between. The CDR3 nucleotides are TGTGCCAGCAGATGGGCAGGGGCGTATGGCTACACCTTC. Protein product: CASRWAGAYGYTF.

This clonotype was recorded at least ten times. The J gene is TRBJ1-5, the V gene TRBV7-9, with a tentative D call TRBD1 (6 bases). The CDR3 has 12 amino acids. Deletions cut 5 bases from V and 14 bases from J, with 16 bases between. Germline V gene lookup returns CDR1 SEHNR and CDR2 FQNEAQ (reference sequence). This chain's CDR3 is CASSDTGFRKHF. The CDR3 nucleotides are TGTGCCAGCAGCGATACAGGGTTCCGTAAGCATTTT.

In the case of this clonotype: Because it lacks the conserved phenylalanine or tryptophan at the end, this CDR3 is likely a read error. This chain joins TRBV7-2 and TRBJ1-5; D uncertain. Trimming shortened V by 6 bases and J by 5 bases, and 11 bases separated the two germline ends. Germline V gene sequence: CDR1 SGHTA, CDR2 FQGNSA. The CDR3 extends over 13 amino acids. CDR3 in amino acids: CASSQMSYQPQHC. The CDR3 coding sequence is TGTGCCAGCAGTCAAATGTCGTATCAGCCCCAGCATTGT.

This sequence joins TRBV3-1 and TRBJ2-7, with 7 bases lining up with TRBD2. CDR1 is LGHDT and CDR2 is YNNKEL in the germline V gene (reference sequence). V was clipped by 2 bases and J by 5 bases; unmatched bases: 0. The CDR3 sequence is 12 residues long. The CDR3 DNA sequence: TGTGCCAGCAGCCAACGGGGGGACGAGCAGTACTTC. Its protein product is CASSQRGDEQYF.

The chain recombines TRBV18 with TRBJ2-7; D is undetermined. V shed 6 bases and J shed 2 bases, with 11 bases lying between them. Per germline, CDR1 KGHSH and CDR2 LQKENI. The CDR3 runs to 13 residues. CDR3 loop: CASSQDTTYEQYV. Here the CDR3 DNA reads TGTGCCAGCTCCCAAGACACCACCTACGAGCAGTACGTC.

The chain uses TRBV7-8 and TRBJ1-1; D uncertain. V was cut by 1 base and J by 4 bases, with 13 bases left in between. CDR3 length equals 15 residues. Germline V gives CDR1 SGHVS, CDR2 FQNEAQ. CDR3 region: CASSLGRGMGTEAFF. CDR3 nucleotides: TGTGCCAGCAGCTTAGGACGCGGTATGGGCACTGAAGCTTTCTTT.

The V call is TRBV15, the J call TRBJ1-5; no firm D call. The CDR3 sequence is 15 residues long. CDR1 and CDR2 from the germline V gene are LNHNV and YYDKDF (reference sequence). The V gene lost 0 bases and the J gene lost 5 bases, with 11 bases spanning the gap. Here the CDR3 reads CATSRDRDLHQPQHF. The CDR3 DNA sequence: TGTGCCACCAGCAGAGACCGGGATCTTCATCAGCCCCAGCATTTT.

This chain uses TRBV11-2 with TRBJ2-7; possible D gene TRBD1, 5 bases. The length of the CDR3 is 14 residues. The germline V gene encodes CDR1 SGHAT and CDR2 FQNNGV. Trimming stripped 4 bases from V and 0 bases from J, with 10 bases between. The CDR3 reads CASSYRLSSYEQYV. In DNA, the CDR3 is TGTGCCAGCAGCTACAGGCTTAGCTCCTACGAGCAGTACGTC.

As DNA, the CDR3 is TGTGCCAGCAGCAAACTAGCGGAGTACCAAGAGACCCAGTACTTC. It encodes CASSKLAEYQETQYF. The rearrangement links TRBV2 to TRBJ2-5, with 8 bases lining up with TRBD2. This CDR3 spans 15 amino acids. Germline CDR1 reads SNHLY; CDR2 reads FYNNEI. Germline trimming cut 6 bases from V and 0 bases from J; bases unmatched to any gene: 6.

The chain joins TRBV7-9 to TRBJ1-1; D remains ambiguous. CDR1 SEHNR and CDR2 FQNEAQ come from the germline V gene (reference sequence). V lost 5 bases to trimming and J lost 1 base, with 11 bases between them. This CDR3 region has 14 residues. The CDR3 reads CASSPGGSNTEAFF. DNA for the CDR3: TGTGCCAGCAGCCCAGGAGGGTCGAACACTGAAGCTTTCTTT.

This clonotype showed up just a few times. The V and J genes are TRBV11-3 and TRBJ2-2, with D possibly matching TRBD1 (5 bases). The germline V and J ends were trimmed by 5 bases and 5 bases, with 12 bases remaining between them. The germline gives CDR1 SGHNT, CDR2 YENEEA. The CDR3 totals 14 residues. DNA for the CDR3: TGTGCCAGCAGCGACCAGGGCTTGACCGGGGAGCTGTTTTTT. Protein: CASSDQGLTGELFF.